This TCR beta chain appears in the sequencing data of a study of cytomegalovirus exposure and HLA in healthy donors. Comment on this clone: Its antigen is not identified.

The CDR3 extends over 16 amino acids. Trimming took 3 bases from V and 3 from J; bases not matched to a gene: 8. Germline CDR1 and CDR2: SGDLS and YYNGEE. PCR primers comprised 60 Vbeta and 13 Jbeta primers. Profiling relied on immunoSEQ multiplex PCR, and the TCRdb table lists in-frame clones only, not all of them. Among roughly 56,000 clones listed, approximately 85% were seen once. Study-wide results and limits: Among CMV-associated TCR beta chains, most appeared HLA-restricted in a later analysis. The authors listed some 160 TCR beta chains as cytomegalovirus-associated. TCR sequences were mostly rare, though some public TCRs occurred in many donors.

The V gene is TRBV9, the J gene TRBJ2-7, with 11 bases lining up with TRBD1. The material sequenced was PBMCs. The TCR comes from a boy younger than 18 in good health and CMV-seropositive. CDR3 residues: CASSEGAGQGVYEQYF. CDR3 sequence (DNA): TGTGCCAGCAGCGAGGGGGCGGGACAGGGGGTCTACGAGCAGTACTTC.